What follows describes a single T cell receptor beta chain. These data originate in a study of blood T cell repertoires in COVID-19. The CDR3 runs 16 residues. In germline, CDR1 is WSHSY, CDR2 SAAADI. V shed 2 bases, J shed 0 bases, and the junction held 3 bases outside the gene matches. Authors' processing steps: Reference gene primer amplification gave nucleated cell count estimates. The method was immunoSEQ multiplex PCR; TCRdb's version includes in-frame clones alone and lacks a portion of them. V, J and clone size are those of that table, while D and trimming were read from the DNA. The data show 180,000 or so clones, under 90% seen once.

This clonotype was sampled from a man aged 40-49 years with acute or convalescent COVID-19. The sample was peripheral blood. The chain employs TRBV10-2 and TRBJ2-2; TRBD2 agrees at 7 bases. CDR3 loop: CASSESGGANTGELFF. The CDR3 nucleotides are TGCGCCAGCAGTGAGAGTGGGGGGGCGAACACCGGGGAGCTGTTTTTT.